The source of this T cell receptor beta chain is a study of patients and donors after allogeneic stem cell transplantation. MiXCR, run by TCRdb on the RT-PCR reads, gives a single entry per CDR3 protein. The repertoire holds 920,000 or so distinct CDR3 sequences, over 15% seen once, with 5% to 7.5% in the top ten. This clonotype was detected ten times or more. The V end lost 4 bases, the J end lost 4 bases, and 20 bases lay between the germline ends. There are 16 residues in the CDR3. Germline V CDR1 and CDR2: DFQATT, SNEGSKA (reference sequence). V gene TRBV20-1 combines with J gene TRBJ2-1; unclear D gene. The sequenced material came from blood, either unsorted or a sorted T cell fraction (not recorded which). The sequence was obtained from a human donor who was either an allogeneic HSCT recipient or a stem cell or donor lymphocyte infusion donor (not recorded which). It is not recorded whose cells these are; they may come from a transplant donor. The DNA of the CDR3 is TGCAGTGCTAACCCTAGGGTTAATACGCGTTACAATGAGCAGTTCTTC. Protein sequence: CSANPRVNTRYNEQFF.